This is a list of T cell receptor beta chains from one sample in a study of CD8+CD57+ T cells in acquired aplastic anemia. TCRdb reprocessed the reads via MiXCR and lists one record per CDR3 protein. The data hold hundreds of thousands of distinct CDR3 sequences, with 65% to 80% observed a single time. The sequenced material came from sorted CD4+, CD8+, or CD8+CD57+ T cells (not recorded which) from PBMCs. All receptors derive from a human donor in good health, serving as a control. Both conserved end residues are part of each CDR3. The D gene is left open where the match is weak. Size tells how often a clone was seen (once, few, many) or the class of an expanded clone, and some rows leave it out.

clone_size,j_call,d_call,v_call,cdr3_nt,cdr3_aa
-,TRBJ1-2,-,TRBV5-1,TGCGCCAGCAGCGCGGAACAGACAGACAAAGGCTACACCTTC,CASSAEQTDKGYTF
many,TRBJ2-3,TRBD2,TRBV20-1,TGCAGTGCGAGAGAACGGGGGGGCGTGACAGATACGCAGTATTTT,CSARERGGVTDTQYF
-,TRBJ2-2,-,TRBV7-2,TGTGCCAGCAGCTCAATACCGAACACCGGGGAGATGTTTTTT,CASSSIPNTGEMFF
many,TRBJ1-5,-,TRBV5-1,TGCGCCAGCAGCCCGGCAGGGGACGCAAATCAGCCCCAGCATTTT,CASSPAGDANQPQHF
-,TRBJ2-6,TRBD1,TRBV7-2,TGTGCCAGCAGGCAGGGACAGGAGAACACTGAAGCTTTCGTCCTGACTTTC,CASRQGQENTEAFVLTF
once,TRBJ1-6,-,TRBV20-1,TGCAGTGCTAGGCGACTAGCGGACTCACCCCTCCACTTT,CSARRLADSPLHF
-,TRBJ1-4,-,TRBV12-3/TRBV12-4,TGTGCCAGCACCGTCAGGGCAGGGGAAAAACTGTTTTTT,CASTVRAGEKLFF
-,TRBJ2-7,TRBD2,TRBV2,TGTGCCGGAAAGACTAGCGGGGGGTACGAGCAGTACTTC,CAGKTSGGYEQYF
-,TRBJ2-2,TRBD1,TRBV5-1,TGCGCCAGCAGTGAATGGGGACAGGAGACTGGGGAGCTGTTTTTT,CASSEWGQETGELFF
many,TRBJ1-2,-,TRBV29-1,TGCAGCGTGACAGTATCTAACTATGGCTACACCTTC,CSVTVSNYGYTF
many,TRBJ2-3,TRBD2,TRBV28,TGTGCCAGCAGGGCCCCACGGGAGGGGAGCACAGATACGCAGTATTTT,CASRAPREGSTDTQYF
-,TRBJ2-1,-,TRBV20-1,TGCAGTGCTAGAGAGGATGAGCAGCTCTTC,CSAREDEQLF
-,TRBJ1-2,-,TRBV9,TGTGCCAGCAGCGTAGACCTGATCTCTGGCAACAACACCTTC,CASSVDLISGNNTF
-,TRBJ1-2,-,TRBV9,TGTGCCAGCAGCGCCCAGGTGGCCCGGGGCTACACCTTC,CASSAQVARGYTF
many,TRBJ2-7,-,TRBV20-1,TGCAGTGTCAAAATTGGAGCCTACGAGCAGTACTTC,CSVKIGAYEQYF
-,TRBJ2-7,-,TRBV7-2,TGTGCCAGCAGCTTAGATGGGGTGGGGGAGCACTTC,CASSLDGVGEHF
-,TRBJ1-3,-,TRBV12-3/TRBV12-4,TGTGCCAGCAGTTTGGTAAAAAACACCATATATTTT,CASSLVKNTIYF
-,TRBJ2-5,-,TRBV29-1,TGCAGCACTGGCCCGTTATCGGGGGCCCAGTACTTC,CSTGPLSGAQYF
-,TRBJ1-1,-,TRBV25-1,TGTGCCAGCAGTGAATACAGGGAAGCTTTCTTT,CASSEYREAFF
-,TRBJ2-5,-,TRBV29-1,TGCAGCGTTGTCTTACGGGAGACCCAGTACTTC,CSVVLRETQYF
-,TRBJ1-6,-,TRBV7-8,TGTGCCAGCACCGTAACCACGGCCAATCAGCCCCAGCACTTT,CASTVTTANQPQHF
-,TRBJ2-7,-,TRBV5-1,TGCGCCAGCAGCTTTCAGGGTAACACTGACGAGGAGCAGTACTTC,CASSFQGNTDEEQYF
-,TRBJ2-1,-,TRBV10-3,TGTGCCATCAGTGAGTGGAGCAATGAGCAGTTCTTC,CAISEWSNEQFF
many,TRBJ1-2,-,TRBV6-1,TGTGCCAGCAGTCCTCAATATGGCTACACCTTC,CASSPQYGYTF
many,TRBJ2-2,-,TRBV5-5,TGTGCCAGCAGCTTTGGGGGTTCGAACACCGGGGAGCTGTTTTTT,CASSFGGSNTGELFF
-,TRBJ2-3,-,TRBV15,TGTGCCACCAGCACTAGGGACACAGATACGCAGTATTTT,CATSTRDTDTQYF
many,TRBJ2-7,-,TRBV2,TGTGCCAGCAGTGGGGTGCAGGCGCAGCCGGGCGAGCAGTACTTC,CASSGVQAQPGEQYF
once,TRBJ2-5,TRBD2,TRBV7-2,TGTGCCAGCAGCCCGACTAGCGCCCCATTTACCCAGTACTTC,CASSPTSAPFTQYF
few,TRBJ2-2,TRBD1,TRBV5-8,TGTGCCAGCAGCTCCGTCTGGGACAGGGGGATCAGAAACACCGGGGAGCTGTTTTTT,CASSSVWDRGIRNTGELFF